This is a list of T cell receptor beta chains from one sample in a study of CXCR3-negative and CXCR3-positive naive CD8 T cells. TCRdb reprocessed the 5' RACE reads and keeps a single row for each CDR3 protein, giving no DNA. In all, the sample yields about 150,000 distinct CDR3 sequences. The sequenced sample consisted of naive CXCR3+ CD8+ T cells from blood. The receptors shown here come from a human donor in good health. Some clones in this sample may be carry-over from other donors' samples. The CDR3 runs from the conserved cysteine through the conserved F or W.

J | V | CDR3
TRBJ1-5 | TRBV20-1 | CSARVRDRQPQHF
TRBJ2-1 | TRBV4-1 | CASSLSGSDYNEQFF
TRBJ2-1 | TRBV12-3/TRBV12-4 | CAIWTSGGNNEQFF
TRBJ2-7 | TRBV27 | CASSPRQGSGEQYF
TRBJ2-1 | TRBV7-6 | CASSLHPGAPPIYEQFF
TRBJ2-7 | TRBV5-6 | CASSLGTTDGYEQYF
TRBJ2-7 | TRBV7-9 | CASSRGGSTYEQYF
TRBJ2-7 | TRBV4-1 | CASSPAPAGVGEQYF
TRBJ1-2 | TRBV24-1 | CATSDLRTSGYTF
TRBJ1-1 | TRBV20-1 | CSAIDRLNTEAFF
TRBJ2-7 | TRBV7-9 | CASSPRDRYYEQYF
TRBJ2-2 | TRBV28 | CASSPTGAGANTGELFF
TRBJ2-7 | TRBV21-1 | CASIEGQEPYEQYF
TRBJ1-2 | TRBV12-3/TRBV12-4 | CASSVGQVYGYTF
TRBJ1-1 | TRBV29-1 | CSVFFVGEAFF
TRBJ2-1 | TRBV2 | CASGLTDRYNEQFF
TRBJ1-2 | TRBV10-3 | CAINGETNYGYTF
TRBJ2-7 | TRBV7-9 | CASSLPGQVIDEQYF
TRBJ2-7 | TRBV7-6 | CASSLVGGQRSVYEQYF
TRBJ2-1 | TRBV6-5 | CASSPLGIYNEQFF
TRBJ2-3 | TRBV25-1 | CASSESAPPAGAPDTQYF
TRBJ2-7 | TRBV4-1 | CASSQEPTGRGEIYEQYF
TRBJ2-1 | TRBV7-8 | CASSLAINEQFF